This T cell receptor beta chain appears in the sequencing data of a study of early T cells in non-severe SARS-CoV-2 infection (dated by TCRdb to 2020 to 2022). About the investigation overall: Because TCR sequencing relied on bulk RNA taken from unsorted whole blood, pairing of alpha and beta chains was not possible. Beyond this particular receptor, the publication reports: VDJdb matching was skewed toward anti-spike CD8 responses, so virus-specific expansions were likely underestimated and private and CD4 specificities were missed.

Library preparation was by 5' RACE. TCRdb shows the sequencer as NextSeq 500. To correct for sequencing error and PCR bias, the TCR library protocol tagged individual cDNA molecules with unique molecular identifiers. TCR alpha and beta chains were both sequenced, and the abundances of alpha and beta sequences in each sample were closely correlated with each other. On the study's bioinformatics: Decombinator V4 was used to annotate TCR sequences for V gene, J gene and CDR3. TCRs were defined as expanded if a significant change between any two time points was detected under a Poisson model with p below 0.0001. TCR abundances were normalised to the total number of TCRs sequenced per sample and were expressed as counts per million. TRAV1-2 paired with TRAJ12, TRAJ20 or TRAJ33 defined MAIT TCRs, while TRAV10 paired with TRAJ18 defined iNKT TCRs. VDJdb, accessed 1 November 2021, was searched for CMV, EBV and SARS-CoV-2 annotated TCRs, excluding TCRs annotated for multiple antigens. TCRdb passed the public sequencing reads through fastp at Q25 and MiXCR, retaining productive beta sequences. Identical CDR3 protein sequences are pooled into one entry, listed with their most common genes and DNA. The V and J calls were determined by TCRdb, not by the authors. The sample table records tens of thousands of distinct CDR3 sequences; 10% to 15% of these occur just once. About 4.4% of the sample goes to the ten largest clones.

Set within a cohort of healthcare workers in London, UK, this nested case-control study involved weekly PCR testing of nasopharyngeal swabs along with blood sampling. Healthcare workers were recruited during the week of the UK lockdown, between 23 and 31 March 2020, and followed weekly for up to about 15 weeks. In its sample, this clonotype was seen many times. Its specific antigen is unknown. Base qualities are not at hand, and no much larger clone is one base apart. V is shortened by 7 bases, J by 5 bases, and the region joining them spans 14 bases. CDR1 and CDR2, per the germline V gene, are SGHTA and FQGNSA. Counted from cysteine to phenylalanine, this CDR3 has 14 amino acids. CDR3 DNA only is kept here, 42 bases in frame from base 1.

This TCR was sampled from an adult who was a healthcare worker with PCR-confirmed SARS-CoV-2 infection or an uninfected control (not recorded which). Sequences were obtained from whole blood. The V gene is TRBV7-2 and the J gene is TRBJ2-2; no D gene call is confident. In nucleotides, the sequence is TGTGCCAGCACCGGTGGGTCCGGTACCGGGGAGCTGTTTTTT. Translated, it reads CASTGGSGTGELFF.